The rows below give T cell receptor beta chains drawn from one sample of a study of blood T cell repertoires in COVID-19. The table came from immunoSEQ multiplex PCR; TCRdb's copy has only in-frame clones and leaves some out. Of around 100,000 clones in the sample, nearly 90% were seen once. The sample was peripheral blood. The origin of the receptors is a man between 50 and 59 years old with active COVID-19. Both conserved end residues are part of each CDR3. The order of the fields is J gene, V gene, D gene, CDR3 length, CDR3 protein. The D gene is left open where the match is weak.

>TRBJ1-1|TRBV7-2|NA|15
CASSPFYRENTEAFF
>TRBJ2-3|TRBV5-1|TRBD2|17
CASSLAKRGRLADTQYF
>TRBJ2-7|TRBV6-6|TRBD2|14
CASSYPGLANEQYF
>TRBJ2-1|TRBV6-4|NA|14
CASSDRPAQDEQFF
>TRBJ2-7|TRBV10-3|TRBD1|15
CAISVGDRGPYEQYF
>TRBJ1-5|TRBV6-6|NA|13
CASFDRSNQPQHF
>TRBJ1-6|TRBV6-2/TRBV6-3|NA|22
CASTPPPATASFWSSYNSPLHF
>TRBJ2-5|TRBV7-2|TRBD1|15
CASSFGQAIQETQYF
>TRBJ1-2|TRBV6-5|NA|13
CASSLTGNYGYTF
>TRBJ1-1|TRBV4-3|TRBD1|15
CASSRRQGAWTEAFF